A selection of T cell receptor beta chains follows, all from one sample in a study of T cell changes during pregnancy in multiple sclerosis. This table comes from immunoSEQ multiplex PCR, and its TCRdb copy is limited to in-frame clones, with some not included. The table shows fewer than 85,000 clones, with approximately 90% occurring only once. Sequenced here: peripheral blood, sampled before pregnancy. The receptors shown here come from a female donor with multiple sclerosis, enrolled in a pregnancy study. The CDR3 runs from the conserved cysteine through the conserved F or W. Each record gives: clone size, D gene, CDR3 length, J gene, V gene, CDR3 protein, CDR3 DNA. A D gene is named only where the DNA matches it firmly. Part of the rows lack a size; the others show once, few, many or a class for expanded clones.

size: .; D: .; length: 18; J: TRBJ2-2; V: TRBV7-3; CDR3: CASSLIPMISANTGELFF; DNA: TGTGCCAGCAGCTTGATTCCAATGATCAGTGCGAACACCGGGGAGCTGTTTTTT
size: .; D: .; length: 15; J: TRBJ1-5; V: TRBV5-3; CDR3: CARSRGGEGNQPQHF; DNA: TGTGCCAGAAGCCGGGGAGGGGAAGGCAATCAGCCCCAGCATTTT
size: .; D: .; length: 13; J: TRBJ2-7; V: TRBV6-5; CDR3: CASRRGTSYEQYF; DNA: TGTGCCAGCAGGAGGGGGACCTCCTACGAGCAGTACTTC
size: .; D: TRBD1; length: 13; J: TRBJ2-3; V: TRBV7-9; CDR3: CASSTDRGDTQYF; DNA: TGTGCCAGCAGTACCGACAGGGGAGATACGCAGTATTTT
size: .; D: TRBD1; length: 13; J: TRBJ1-2; V: TRBV7-2; CDR3: CASSEDRVNGYTF; DNA: TGTGCCAGCAGCGAGGACAGGGTGAATGGCTACACCTTC
size: .; D: .; length: 17; J: TRBJ2-5; V: TRBV23-1; CDR3: CASSQAVTGPLGETQYF; DNA: TGCGCCAGCAGTCAAGCGGTCACAGGGCCGTTGGGGGAGACCCAGTACTTC
size: .; D: TRBD1; length: 14; J: TRBJ1-2; V: TRBV5-5; CDR3: CASSLGGQRPGYTF; DNA: TGTGCCAGCAGCTTGGGGGGACAGAGGCCTGGCTACACCTTC
size: .; D: .; length: 14; J: TRBJ2-3; V: TRBV6-4; CDR3: CASSQRGPQDTQYF; DNA: TGTGCCAGCAGTCAAAGGGGCCCGCAAGATACGCAGTATTTT
size: .; D: .; length: 14; J: TRBJ1-2; V: TRBV7-9; CDR3: CASSTRGTRDGYTF; DNA: TGTGCCAGCAGCACTCGCGGGACGCGGGATGGCTACACCTTC
size: .; D: .; length: 15; J: TRBJ1-3; V: TRBV25-1; CDR3: CASSEWASSGNTIYF; DNA: TGTGCCAGCAGTGAATGGGCCAGCTCTGGAAACACCATATATTTT
size: .; D: TRBD1; length: 16; J: TRBJ2-5; V: TRBV6-6; CDR3: CASSYVLQGAGETQYF; DNA: TGTGCCAGCAGTTACGTCCTCCAGGGGGCTGGGGAGACCCAGTACTTC
size: .; D: TRBD2; length: 15; J: TRBJ2-5; V: TRBV7-3; CDR3: CASSIVAGGQETQYF; DNA: TGTGCCAGCAGCATTGTAGCGGGGGGTCAAGAGACCCAGTACTTC
size: .; D: .; length: 15; J: TRBJ1-5; V: TRBV7-8; CDR3: CASSLSSFSNQPQHF; DNA: TGTGCCAGCAGCTTATCCAGTTTTAGCAATCAGCCCCAGCATTTT
size: few; D: .; length: 15; J: TRBJ1-6; V: TRBV7-2; CDR3: CASSPNRVGNSPLHF; DNA: TGTGCCAGCAGCCCGAACAGGGTCGGTAATTCACCCCTCCACTTT
size: .; D: .; length: 11; J: TRBJ2-3; V: TRBV20-1; CDR3: CSARGQERVYF; DNA: TGCAGTGCTAGAGGTCAGGAACGAGTGTATTTT
size: .; D: .; length: 15; J: TRBJ1-2; V: TRBV11-2; CDR3: CASSLVKGSGYGYTF; DNA: TGTGCCAGCAGCTTAGTTAAGGGGTCGGGCTATGGCTACACCTTC
size: .; D: .; length: 15; J: TRBJ1-6; V: TRBV27; CDR3: CASKTLNERNSPLHF; DNA: TGTGCCAGCAAGACCTTAAACGAGCGGAATTCACCCCTCCACTTT
size: .; D: TRBD2; length: 15; J: TRBJ2-2; V: TRBV6-6; CDR3: CASSYSGGYTGELFF; DNA: TGTGCCAGCAGTTACTCGGGAGGGTACACCGGGGAGCTGTTTTTT
size: few; D: .; length: 12; J: TRBJ1-1; V: TRBV6-6; CDR3: CASSYAGEEAFF; DNA: TGTGCCAGCAGTTATGCAGGGGAGGAAGCTTTCTTT
size: .; D: TRBD2; length: 14; J: TRBJ2-3; V: TRBV29-1; CDR3: CSVAVAGKTDTQYF; DNA: TGCAGCGTTGCGGTAGCGGGGAAGACAGATACGCAGTATTTT
size: few; D: .; length: 15; J: TRBJ1-6; V: TRBV6-5; CDR3: CASSLTGLYNSPLHF; DNA: TGTGCCAGCAGTCTCACAGGGCTTTATAATTCACCCCTCCACTTT
size: .; D: TRBD1; length: 17; J: TRBJ2-5; V: TRBV5-6; CDR3: CASSLAGQSTIQETQYF; DNA: TGTGCCAGCAGCTTGGCGGGACAGTCAACTATACAAGAGACCCAGTACTTC
size: .; D: .; length: 13; J: TRBJ1-6; V: TRBV10-3; CDR3: CATKAGYNSPLHF; DNA: TGTGCCACCAAGGCGGGGTACAATTCACCCCTCCACTTT
size: .; D: .; length: 15; J: TRBJ2-3; V: TRBV5-1; CDR3: CASSRGQISTDTQYF; DNA: TGCGCCAGCAGCCGGGGACAAATTAGCACAGATACGCAGTATTTT
size: .; D: TRBD1; length: 18; J: TRBJ1-5; V: TRBV18; CDR3: CASSPTGQHDYSNQPQHF; DNA: TGTGCCAGCTCACCGACGGGACAGCATGATTATAGCAATCAGCCCCAGCATTTT
size: .; D: .; length: 13; J: TRBJ1-5; V: TRBV7-8; CDR3: CASSLDRNQPQHF; DNA: TGTGCCAGCAGCTTAGACCGGAATCAGCCCCAGCATTTT